This T cell receptor beta chain emerged from a study of T cells in Graves' hyperthyroidism and ophthalmopathy. General study results and limits: Ophthalmopathy cases were set apart from stable hyperthyroidism by a 13 V-J model.

Together with thyroid ultrasound, orbital computed tomography, serum thyroxine and TRAb, clinical symptoms were used for diagnoses. Fresh peripheral blood, 10 ml, was the source of the PBMCs. V lost 3 bases to trimming and J lost 7 bases, with 19 bases between them. Per germline, CDR1 LNHDA and CDR2 SQIVND (reference sequence). This CDR3 spans 16 amino acids. Concerning this clonotype: The antigen remains undetermined.

The investigators amplified TCR beta CDR3 regions from RNA transcripts. HTBI primers were the set used in a first-round RT-PCR of the TCR CDR3. TCRdb reprocessed the multiplex PCR reads with MiXCR, giving one entry per CDR3 protein. Here the sample spans about 520,000 distinct CDR3 sequences, approximately 24% being singletons. This chain uses TRBV19 with TRBJ1-5; the D gene is possibly TRBD1 (5 bases). This TCR was sampled from a woman aged 30 to 39 with Graves' ophthalmopathy. Sequenced input: blood. Here the CDR3 DNA reads TGTGCCAGTAGTATGGTCCGGGTAGTCGAGGGGCAGCCCCAGCATTTT. Translation gives CASSMVRVVEGQPQHF.